This T cell receptor (beta chain) stems from a study of early stage breast cancer tumors. Study results and caveats: Comparing each tissue with blood distinguished tumor from normal in 14 of 16 patients. Commonly generated sequences made up most enriched TCRB sequences shared between patients.

Repertoires were generated with immunoSEQ multiplex PCR, while TCRdb's copy carries only in-frame clones and drops some. The sample contains tens of thousands of clones, roughly four fifths of which appear only once. This CDR3 has 15 amino acids. The V end was cut by 3 bases, the J end by 4 bases, with 15 bases between. CDR1 is SGHTA, CDR2 FQGTGA, per germline. Concerning this clone: Its antigen is currently unknown.

The V and J genes are TRBV7-3 and TRBJ2-5, with D unclear. Material for sequencing was blood. The sequence derives from a person between 35 and 49 years old with breast cancer. The CDR3 DNA reads as TGTGCCAGCAGCTTGGGGAATAATGAGGCAGAGACCCAGTACTTC. Translation: CASSLGNNEAETQYF.